This entry lists 8 T cell receptor beta chains sequenced from one sample in a study of regulatory T cells in long-lasting Graves disease. Time point of the sample: persistent/refractory GD, antithyroid drugs over 5 years with positive TRAb. The TCR library used RNA extracted from PBMCs. Libraries of TCR beta came from iRepertoire HTBI primers plus Arm-PCR of CDR3 regions. TCRdb independently ran MiXCR on the multiplex PCR reads; one entry per CDR3 protein. This sample has 700,000 or so distinct CDR3 sequences, with 25% to 35% found just once. Sample: peripheral blood mononuclear cells (PBMCs), taken when the disease was refractory, from a patient treated with antithyroid drugs. Receptors originate from a female donor with Graves disease.

This clonotype turned up a few times. The genes are TRBV27 and TRBJ2-7; D perhaps matches TRBD1 (6 bases). CDR3 length equals 15 residues. Germline CDR1 and CDR2: MNHEY and SMNVEV (reference sequence). V was shortened by 1 base and J by 6 bases, with 16 bases between the two germline ends. This chain's CDR3 is CASSLFPPTGREQYF. The CDR3 DNA follows: TGTGCCAGCAGTTTATTCCCCCCGACAGGCCGCGAGCAGTACTTC.

This sequence joins TRBV7-8 and TRBJ1-5, with D hard to call. Trimming pared 3 bases from V and 10 bases from J, leaving 16 bases between. Germline V gene lookup returns CDR1 SGHVS and CDR2 FQNEAQ. The CDR3 is 14 residues long. Written as DNA, the CDR3 is TGTGCCAGCAGCTTGAACAGCCCCAATGGTCCCCAGCATTTT. It specifies CASSLNSPNGPQHF.

This clonotype has a single count. A much larger clone differs from this one at a single base, so this may be a read error. The V gene is TRBV2, the J gene TRBJ1-1; no firm D call. The ends were cut back, 4 bases at V and 0 bases at J, with 6 bases in the middle. The CDR3 length is 13 residues. Germline V gene data show CDR1 as SNHLY and CDR2 as FYNNEI. The DNA of the CDR3 is TGTGCCAGCAGTGGGCATATGAACACTGAAGCTTTCTTT. Its translation is CASSGHMNTEAFF.

The V gene is TRBV6-1, the J gene TRBJ2-7; D may be TRBD2 (6 bases). V shed 8 bases and J shed 3 bases, with 11 bases lying between them. Germline V gene sequence: CDR1 MNHNS, CDR2 SASEGT. The CDR3 length is 12 residues. CDR3 nucleotide sequence: TGTGCCAGCGGGGACTCCTACTACGAGCAGTACTTC. Its translation: CASGDSYYEQYF.

J is TRBJ2-7 and V is TRBV7-9; possibly TRBD2 for D (5 bases). This CDR3 is built from 13 residues. With 3 bases removed from V and 2 bases from J, the gap between germline ends came to 8 bases. Germline V lookup: CDR1 SEHNR, CDR2 FQNEAQ (reference sequence). The CDR3 spells CASSLTTAYEQYF. The CDR3 DNA reads TGTGCCAGCAGCTTGACTACCGCCTACGAGCAGTACTTC.

This clonotype was seen repeatedly, ten times or more. This chain connects TRBV28 to TRBJ1-2; D is ambiguous. The length of the CDR3 is 11 residues. V was trimmed by 4 bases and J by 5 bases, leaving 5 bases between them. Germline loops: CDR1 MDHEN, CDR2 SYDVKM. The CDR3: CASSSVYGYTF. In nucleotides, the CDR3 is TGTGCCAGCAGTTCTGTGTATGGCTACACCTTC.

The rearrangement joins TRBV4-1 to TRBJ2-7; 8 positions agree with TRBD1. Unmatched junction bases numbered 5, after V lost 0 bases and J lost 4 bases. The CDR3 is 15 amino acids. Germline V gives CDR1 MGHRA, CDR2 YSYEKL. The CDR3 sequence: CASSQDGGTGYEQYF. The CDR3 DNA is TGCGCCAGCAGCCAAGATGGCGGGACAGGATACGAGCAGTACTTC.

The J gene is TRBJ2-5, the V gene TRBV7-6; D possibly corresponds to TRBD2 (6 bases). This CDR3 is built from 16 residues. From germline, CDR1 is SGHVS and CDR2 FNYEAQ. V was trimmed by 5 bases and J by 2 bases, leaving 18 bases between them. The CDR3 nucleotides are TGTGCCAGCAGCCAAGAGCTAGCGACATATCAAGAGACCCAGTACTTC. Encoded protein: CASSQELATYQETQYF.